The 30 T cell receptor beta chains given below trace back to one sample, sequenced in a study of CDR3 diversity in severe acne. TCRdb redid the calling of the PCR reads with MiXCR, one entry per CDR3 protein. Here the sample spans roughly 100,000 distinct CDR3 sequences, around 56% being singletons. The sequenced sample consisted of blood. The receptors derive from a male donor with acne.

A note on this clonotype: A read error may explain this, as a much larger clone is one base away. The chain joins TRBV19 to TRBJ1-1; D is unclear. This CDR3 is 13 amino acids long. The germline V and J ends were trimmed by 3 bases and 2 bases, with 7 bases remaining between them. Looked up from germline, CDR1 is LNHDA and CDR2 is SQIVND (reference sequence). The CDR3 bases are TGTGCCAGTAGTATCAAGGTAAACACTGAAGCTTTCTTT. Amino acids: CASSIKVNTEAFF.

In the case of this clonotype: A much larger clone lies a single base off, so this may be a read error. This CDR3 reads CASSPPDREETQYF. DNA of the CDR3: TGTGCCAGCAGCCCGCCGGACAGGGAGGAGACCCAGTACTTC. V and J are TRBV7-9 and TRBJ2-5; 8 nucleotides line up with TRBD1. The CDR3 covers 14 residues. Germline trimming cut 5 bases from V and 5 bases from J; bases unmatched to any gene: 7. The germline V gene encodes CDR1 SEHNR and CDR2 FQNEAQ (reference sequence).

This clonotype was observed many times. V gene TRBV7-8 combines with J gene TRBJ2-7; TRBD2 matches 9 bases. V was clipped by 5 bases and J by 3 bases; unmatched bases: 8. Germline assignment: CDR1 SGHVS and CDR2 FQNEAQ. This CDR3 contains 15 residues. The CDR3 spells CASSATSGLIYEQYF. In nucleotides, the CDR3 is TGTGCCAGCAGCGCAACTAGCGGGCTGATCTACGAGCAGTACTTC.

Comment on this clonotype: The CDR3 does not end in the conserved phenylalanine or tryptophan, so this is likely a read error. The chain uses TRBV28 and TRBJ1-1; D possibly corresponds to TRBD1 (6 bases). The germline V gene has CDR1 MDHEN and CDR2 SYDVKM. The V end lost 3 bases, the J end lost 1 base, and 15 bases lay between the germline ends. There are 16 residues in the CDR3. As DNA, the CDR3 is TGTGCCAGCAGTTTTCTCCGGGGGCGCGCGAACACTGAAGCTTTCTCT. This translates into CASSFLRGRANTEAFS.

This clonotype occurred many times. The rearrangement links TRBV5-1 to TRBJ2-7; 9 nucleotides line up with TRBD1. Germline V CDR1 and CDR2: SGHRS, YFSETQ. CDR3 length equals 16 residues. V was clipped by 6 bases and J by 3 bases; unmatched bases: 13. This CDR3 is CASTKSVGTGFYEQYF. CDR3 nucleotides: TGCGCCAGCACCAAATCTGTGGGGACAGGGTTCTACGAGCAGTACTTC. The full variable domain, its missing parts supplied by reference TRBV5-1 and TRBJ2-7, is KAGVTQTPRYLIKTRGQQVTLSCSPISGHRSVSWYQQTPGQGLQFLFEYFSETQRNKGNFPGRFSGRQFSNSRSEMNVSTLELGDSALYLCASTKSVGTGFYEQYFGPGTRLTVT.

V and J are TRBV12-3 or TRBV12-4 and TRBJ2-3; D not resolved. This CDR3 comprises 15 residues. V was shortened by 5 bases and J by 0 bases, with 12 bases between the two germline ends. The DNA of the CDR3 is TGTGCCAGCAGTGACGGAGACTTTAGCACAGATACGCAGTATTTT. This codes for CASSDGDFSTDTQYF.

This clonotype was counted at least ten times. The rearrangement uses TRBV7-3 and TRBJ1-1; no clear D gene. CDR1 and CDR2 (germline): SGHTA, FQGTGA. The CDR3 is 13 residues long. V was cut by 0 bases and J by 5 bases, with 7 bases left in between. CDR3: CASSLTTDTEAFF. The CDR3 region has the DNA TGTGCCAGCAGCTTAACCACCGATACTGAAGCTTTCTTT.

This clonotype was found many times. The rearrangement joins TRBV11-3 to TRBJ1-4; the D gene is possibly TRBD1 (5 bases). The V and J ends lost 1 base and 6 bases respectively, with 9 bases between them. This CDR3 has 14 amino acids. CDR1 and CDR2 (germline): SGHNT, YENEEA. The CDR3 DNA reads TGTGCCAGCAGCTTAGGACAGCGCTATGAAAAACTGTTTTTT. Translating it yields CASSLGQRYEKLFF.

The J gene is TRBJ2-5, the V gene TRBV10-3, with D tentatively TRBD2 (6 bases). CDR3 length equals 13 residues. The V end was cut by 10 bases, the J end by 5 bases, with 17 bases between. From germline, CDR1 is ENHRY and CDR2 SYGVKD. The CDR3 region has the DNA TGTGCCAGCTCCTCTAGCCGGGGGGAGACCCAGTACTTC. Encoded protein: CASSSSRGETQYF.

This clonotype was counted once. The chain joins TRBV12-3 or TRBV12-4 to TRBJ2-5, with D possibly matching TRBD2 (5 bases). The CDR3 covers 13 residues. The V end was cut by 7 bases, the J end by 5 bases, with 14 bases between. The CDR3 loop reads CASTRSGGETQYF. Here the CDR3 DNA reads TGTGCCAGCACCCGGAGCGGTGGGGAGACCCAGTACTTC.

V gene TRBV9 combines with J gene TRBJ2-7; 14 positions agree with TRBD2. The length of the CDR3 is 16 residues. Germline loops: CDR1 SGDLS, CDR2 YYNGEE. J gave up 4 bases and V 3 bases, and 6 bases lay outside the gene matches. CDR3 region: CASSAGTSGRIYEQYF. CDR3 in DNA: TGTGCCAGCAGCGCCGGGACTAGCGGGAGAATATACGAGCAGTACTTC.

This clonotype has ten or more counts. The chain couples TRBV10-1 to TRBJ2-3; 9 bases align to TRBD2. The CDR3 is made up of 15 amino acids. V lost 0 bases, J lost 6 bases, and 4 bases stayed unmatched. CDR1 and CDR2 (germline): WNHNN, SYGVQD (reference sequence). CDR3 nucleotides: TGCGCCAGCAGTGAGTCAGCTAGCGGGGTGGATACGCAGTATTTT. It translates to CASSESASGVDTQYF.

This chain's CDR3 is CSVDGLAGDETQYF. CDR3 nucleotide sequence: TGCAGCGTTGATGGTCTAGCGGGAGATGAGACCCAGTACTTC. The J gene is TRBJ2-5, the V gene TRBV29-1; 10 bases fit TRBD2. V shed 3 bases, J shed 5 bases, and the junction held 6 bases outside the gene matches. The CDR3 sequence is 14 residues long. Germline CDR1 and CDR2: SQVTM and ANQGSEA. The full variable domain, completed using reference TRBV29-1 and TRBJ2-5, is SAVISQKPSRDICQRGTSLTIQCQVDSQVTMMFWYRQQPGQSLTLIATANQGSEATYESGFVIDKFPISRPNLTFSTLTVSNMSPEDSSIYLCSVDGLAGDETQYFGPGTRLLVL.

This chain connects TRBV24-1 to TRBJ2-5; 9 positions match TRBD1. The CDR3 is 15 amino acids. Germline lookup yields CDR1 KGHDR and CDR2 SFDVKD. V lost 3 bases, J lost 5 bases, and 6 bases stayed unmatched. CDR3 in amino acids: CATSDEDRGVETQYF. The CDR3 DNA is TGTGCCACCAGTGATGAGGACAGGGGAGTGGAGACCCAGTACTTC.

Notes on this clonotype: The junction does not match germline at one end; this may be a read error. The chain has TRBV25-1 and TRBJ2-5; 13 nucleotides align to TRBD2. This CDR3 contains 17 residues. The germline V gene has CDR1 MGHDK and CDR2 SYGVNS. The CDR3 coding sequence is TGTGCCATCAGTGAGTCTACTAGCGGGAGGGCGTCAGAGACCCAGTACTTC. Translating it yields CAISESTSGRASETQYF.

V and J are TRBV7-2 and TRBJ2-7; 11 bases agree with TRBD2. The junction had 9 bases not matched to a gene; V was cut back by 5 bases and J by 6 bases. Germline CDR1 SGHTA, CDR2 FQGNSA. CDR3 length: 15 amino acids. The CDR3 DNA reads as TGTGCCAGCAGCCCTAGGGTAGCGGGAGGGACCGAGCAGTACTTC. It is translated as CASSPRVAGGTEQYF.

Remarks on this clonotype: A much bigger clone sits one base away, suggesting this may be a read error. The chain has TRBV6-5 and TRBJ2-1; 9 nucleotides line up with TRBD1. The CDR3 extends over 14 amino acids. Germline V CDR1 and CDR2: MNHEY, SVGAGI. The CDR3 sequence is CASSYRDRVIEQLF. The DNA for the CDR3 is TGTGCCAGCAGCTACCGGGACAGGGTAATTGAGCAGCTCTTC.

This clonotype was seen a few times. The rearrangement joins TRBV7-8 to TRBJ1-2; 9 bases match TRBD1. The CDR3 is 14 amino acids. Trimming at V came to 4 bases and at J to 8 bases, leaving 8 bases not matched to a gene. Germline V gene data show CDR1 as SGHVS and CDR2 as FQNEAQ. The DNA of the CDR3 is TGTGCCAGCAGCTCAGGACAGGGGTTTGACGGCTACACCTTC. Protein sequence: CASSSGQGFDGYTF. The full variable domain, completed using reference TRBV7-8 and TRBJ1-2, is GAGVSQSPRYKVAKRGQDVALRCDPISGHVSLFWYQQALGQGPEFLTYFQNEAQLDKSGLPSDRFFAERPEGSVSTLKIQRTQQEDSAVYLCASSSGQGFDGYTFGSGTRLTVV.

Of note for this clonotype: A much more abundant neighbour one base away suggests this may be a read error. The chain is built from TRBV29-1 and TRBJ2-5, with D tentatively TRBD1 (6 bases). The CDR3 is 12 amino acids. The V gene's germline CDR1 is SQVTM and CDR2 ANQGSEA. The CDR3 DNA follows: TGCAGCGTTGAGGGACATTCAGAGGCCCAGTACTTC. Translated, it gives CSVEGHSEAQYF.

The V and J genes are TRBV20-1 and TRBJ1-1; 7 positions match TRBD1. This CDR3 spans 15 amino acids. Germline lookup yields CDR1 DFQATT and CDR2 SNEGSKA (reference sequence). V lost 0 bases, J lost 1 base, and 5 bases stayed unmatched. The chain's CDR3 is CSARETGTANTEAFF. CDR3 in DNA: TGCAGTGCTAGAGAGACCGGGACAGCGAACACTGAAGCTTTCTTT.

The chain uses TRBV19 and TRBJ2-7; tentatively, D is TRBD1 or TRBD2 (5 bases each). This CDR3 spans 15 amino acids. V lost 2 bases and J lost 3, with 14 bases in between. Germline assignment: CDR1 LNHDA and CDR2 SQIVND (reference sequence). In nucleotides, the CDR3 is TGTGCCAGTAGTATATCGAGGGGAGCTAGCTACGAGCAGTACTTC. Encoded protein: CASSISRGASYEQYF.

The sample holds a few counts of this clonotype. The chain links TRBV28 to TRBJ2-1; TRBD2 matches at 11 bases. The CDR3 spans 17 residues. Trimming took 6 bases from V and 3 from J; bases not matched to a gene: 10. Germline V gene lookup returns CDR1 MDHEN and CDR2 SYDVKM. The CDR3 here is CASRTTSGSGFYNEQFF. For the CDR3, the DNA is TGTGCCAGCAGGACCACTAGCGGGAGTGGCTTCTACAATGAGCAGTTCTTC. The variable domain in full, completed from reference TRBV28 and TRBJ2-1, reads DVKVTQSSRYLVKRTGEKVFLECVQDMDHENMFWYRQDPGLGLRLIYFSYDVKMKEKGDIPEGYSVSREKKERFSLILESASTNQTSMYLCASRTTSGSGFYNEQFFGPGTRLTVL.

The sample holds many counts of this clonotype. This chain links TRBV12-3 or TRBV12-4 with TRBJ2-7; the D gene could be TRBD1 or TRBD2 (6 bases each). V was cut by 7 bases and J by 6 bases, with 13 bases left in between. The CDR3 is made up of 12 amino acids. The CDR3 DNA is TGTGCCAGCAAGCCCGGGGGCCGCGAGCAGTACTTC. Its protein product is CASKPGGREQYF.

This clonotype appeared many times. The chain joins TRBV4-3 to TRBJ2-3; D gene ambiguous. Per germline, CDR1 LGHNA and CDR2 YSLEER. Between the trimmed V and J ends, which lost 1 base and 2 bases, there was a span of 13 bases. This CDR3 region has 16 residues. The CDR3 DNA reads TGCGCCAGCAGCCAAGGCCGGACCGGACCCACAGATACGCAGTATTTT. Encoded protein: CASSQGRTGPTDTQYF.

This chain joins TRBV14 and TRBJ2-7; TRBD1 matches 8 bases. The CDR3 covers 14 residues. V shed 4 bases and J 2 bases; nucleotides not matched to a gene: 4. Germline CDR1 and CDR2: SGHDN and FVKESK. DNA for the CDR3: TGTGCCAGCAGCCCCTTGACAGGGGCCTACGAGCAGTACTTC. Translating gives CASSPLTGAYEQYF. Together with reference TRBV14 and TRBJ2-7, the CDR3 gives the full variable domain: EAGVTQFPSHSVIEKGQTVTLRCDPISGHDNLYWYRRVMGKEIKFLLHFVKESKQDESGMPNNRFLAERTGGTYSTLKVQPAELEDSGVYFCASSPLTGAYEQYFGPGTRLTVT.

The chain uses TRBV7-6 and TRBJ2-7, with 11 nucleotides matching TRBD2. J lost 6 bases, V lost 5 bases, and 9 bases had no gene match. The CDR3 is 15 residues long. Germline loops: CDR1 SGHVS, CDR2 FNYEAQ. The CDR3 sequence: CASSQDPLAGAEQYF. The CDR3 bases are TGTGCCAGCAGCCAAGACCCACTAGCGGGAGCCGAGCAGTACTTC.

This clonotype was seen more than once but under ten times. The chain uses TRBV25-1 and TRBJ2-5; the D gene is possibly TRBD2 (6 bases). Germline V CDR1 and CDR2: MGHDK, SYGVNS. The CDR3 totals 15 residues. Trimming cost V 6 bases and J 3 bases, with 17 bases left between them. CDR3 nucleotide sequence: TGTGCCAGCAGCCCCCCCCGGGGGACTGAAGAGACCCAGTACTTC. It translates to CASSPPRGTEETQYF.

The count of this clonotype is one. The rearrangement joins TRBV7-9 to TRBJ2-7; 8 nucleotides line up with TRBD1. J was trimmed by 4 bases and V by 4 bases; bases with no gene match: 9. CDR3 length: 15 amino acids. Germline CDR1 SEHNR, CDR2 FQNEAQ (reference sequence). The CDR3 protein is CASSSLTGERYEQYF. The CDR3 DNA is TGTGCCAGCAGCTCTCTGACAGGGGAGCGTTACGAGCAGTACTTC. Looking up the rest from reference TRBV7-9 and TRBJ2-7 gives the full variable domain: DTGVSQNPRHKITKRGQNVTFRCDPISEHNRLYWYRQTLGQGPEFLTYFQNEAQLEKSRLLSDRFSAERPKGSFSTLEIQRTEQGDSAMYLCASSSLTGERYEQYFGPGTRLTVT.

The rearrangement joins TRBV29-1 to TRBJ2-6; 7 nucleotides line up with TRBD2. Unmatched junction bases numbered 1, after V lost 0 bases and J lost 2 bases. The CDR3 spans 15 residues. The germline V gene has CDR1 SQVTM and CDR2 ANQGSEA. The CDR3 nucleotides are TGCAGCGTTGAAGAGGCGGGGGCTGGGGCCAACGTCCTGACTTTC. Protein product: CSVEEAGAGANVLTF.

This clonotype was counted at least ten times. This chain joins TRBV2 and TRBJ2-2; 7 bases line up with TRBD1. J was trimmed by 7 bases and V by 4 bases; bases with no gene match: 12. CDR3 size: 16 residues. Per the germline V gene, CDR1 is SNHLY and CDR2 is FYNNEI. The CDR3 nucleotides read TGTGCCAGCAGTGTCGTTGTTACAGGGGTAGACGGGGAGCTGTTTTTT. Translated, it gives CASSVVVTGVDGELFF.